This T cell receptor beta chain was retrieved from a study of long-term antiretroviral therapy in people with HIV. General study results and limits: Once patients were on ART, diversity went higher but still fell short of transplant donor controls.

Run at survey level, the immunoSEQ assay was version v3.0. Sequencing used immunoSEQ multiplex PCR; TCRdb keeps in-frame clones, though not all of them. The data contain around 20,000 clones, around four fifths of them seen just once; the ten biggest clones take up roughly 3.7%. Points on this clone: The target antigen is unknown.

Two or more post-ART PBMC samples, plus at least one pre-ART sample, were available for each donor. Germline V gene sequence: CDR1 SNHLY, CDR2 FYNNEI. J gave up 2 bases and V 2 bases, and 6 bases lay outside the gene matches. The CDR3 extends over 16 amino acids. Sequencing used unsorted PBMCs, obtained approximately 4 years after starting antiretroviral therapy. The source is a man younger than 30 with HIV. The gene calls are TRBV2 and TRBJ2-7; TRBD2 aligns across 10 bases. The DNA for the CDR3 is TGTGCCAGCAGTGAATTTTCCAGCGGGGGGGCCTACGAGCAGTACTTC. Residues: CASSEFSSGGAYEQYF.